The 32 T cell receptor beta chains below were found in one sample sequenced in a study of PD-L1 blockade in urothelial cancer. Only in-frame clones appear in the TCRdb table, and some are missing; sequencing was by immunoSEQ multiplex PCR. The table shows approximately 32,000 clones, with approximately 85% occurring only once. Specified time point: pretreatment peripheral blood. Specimen: PBMCs, collected around atezolizumab (anti-PD-L1) treatment. The receptor source for this set is a man aged 60 to 69 with urothelial cancer.

Points on this clone: Germline is not matched at one junction end, which may reflect a read error. The V call is TRBV11-2, the J call TRBJ2-7; maybe TRBD2 (6 bases). The CDR3 has 12 amino acids. Germline loops: CDR1 SGHAT, CDR2 FQNNGV. This chain's CDR3 is CASRRDSNEQYF. The DNA of the CDR3 is TGTGCCAGCAGAAGGGACTCCAACGAGCAGTACTTC.

This clone was observed a single time. This chain uses TRBV2 with TRBJ2-3, with TRBD1 matching 7 bases. CDR3 size: 14 residues. Germline values: CDR1 SNHLY, CDR2 FYNNEI. V shed 8 bases and J 5 bases; nucleotides not matched to a gene: 10. The CDR3 is CASFRDREGDTQYF. In DNA form, the CDR3 reads TGTGCCAGCTTCCGGGACAGAGAAGGAGATACGCAGTATTTT.

This clone was found once. V and J are TRBV13 and TRBJ2-3; D perhaps matches TRBD2 (6 bases). The CDR3 has 15 amino acids. Germline assignment: CDR1 PRHDT and CDR2 FYEKMQ (reference sequence). Trimming removed 5 bases from V and 10 bases from J, with 22 bases in between. CDR3 sequence reads: CASSPDRGSGVSQYF. The DNA for the CDR3 is TGTGCCAGCAGCCCGGACCGGGGGAGCGGCGTCTCGCAGTATTTT.

There are a few counts of this clone. The chain carries TRBV6-1 and TRBJ1-1; D gene ambiguous. The CDR3 sequence is 12 residues long. V lost 6 bases and J lost 4, with 9 bases in between. Germline V lookup: CDR1 MNHNS, CDR2 SASEGT. This CDR3 is CASRLGSTEAFF. CDR3 nucleotide sequence: TGTGCCAGCAGGCTAGGGAGCACTGAAGCTTTCTTT.

This clone was picked up one time. The V and J genes are TRBV2 and TRBJ2-2; perhaps TRBD1 as D (6 bases). This CDR3 comprises 15 residues. In germline, CDR1 is SNHLY, CDR2 FYNNEI. V was shortened by 6 bases and J by 4 bases, with 15 bases between the two germline ends. The CDR3 loop reads CASRPGTKGTGELFF. The CDR3 nucleotides are TGTGCCAGCAGGCCCGGGACAAAAGGCACCGGGGAGCTGTTTTTT. The complete variable domain, with remaining parts taken from reference TRBV2 and TRBJ2-2, reads EPEVTQTPSHQVTQMGQEVILRCVPISNHLYFYWYRQILGQKVEFLVSFYNNEISEKSEIFDDQFSVERPDGSNFTLKIRSTKLEDSAMYFCASRPGTKGTGELFFGEGSRLTVL.

The V call is TRBV5-1, the J call TRBJ1-4; 10 bases match TRBD1. Trimming at V came to 1 base and at J to 3 bases, leaving 3 bases not matched to a gene. Germline values: CDR1 SGHRS, CDR2 YFSETQ. The length of the CDR3 is 16 residues. The CDR3 DNA reads TGCGCCAGCAGCTTGCTTGGACAGGGGGCTAATGAAAAACTGTTTTTT. This gives the protein CASSLLGQGANEKLFF.

The rearrangement links TRBV6-5 to TRBJ1-6; TRBD1 matches at 7 bases. The CDR3 contains 15 residues. Germline CDR1 and CDR2: MNHEY and SVGAGI. The J segment lost 5 bases and the V segment lost 6 bases, leaving 7 bases of the junction unmatched. Here the CDR3 reads CASSAAGGDNSPLHF. CDR3 bases: TGTGCCAGCAGCGCGGCAGGGGGTGATAATTCACCCCTCCACTTT.

The chain is built from TRBV5-4 and TRBJ2-5, with a possible D match to TRBD2 (5 bases). Trimming cost V 0 bases and J 2 bases, with 11 bases left between them. Germline CDR1 and CDR2: SGHNT and YYREEE (reference sequence). This CDR3 spans 15 amino acids. The chain's CDR3 is CASSLVTGKQETQYF. The CDR3 DNA reads as TGTGCCAGCAGCTTGGTTACGGGGAAACAAGAGACCCAGTACTTC.

This clone has only a few counts. The chain carries TRBV2 and TRBJ2-4, with D perhaps matching TRBD1 (6 bases). The CDR3 runs to 14 residues. V was clipped by 7 bases and J by 6 bases, with 16 bases between them. Germline CDR1 reads SNHLY; CDR2 reads FYNNEI. This CDR3 is CASKGVGAANIQYF. In nucleotides, the CDR3 is TGTGCCAGCAAGGGGGTGGGGGCCGCAAACATTCAGTACTTC.

The V and J genes are TRBV2 and TRBJ1-6; 10 positions agree with TRBD1. This CDR3 comprises 13 residues. Looked up from germline, CDR1 is SNHLY and CDR2 is FYNNEI. The V segment lost 8 bases and the J segment 8 bases; nucleotides outside the gene matches: 3. CDR3 amino acids: CASRGQGYSPLHF. The DNA for the CDR3 is TGTGCCAGCCGGGGACAGGGGTATTCACCCCTCCACTTT.

The chain combines TRBV11-2 with TRBJ2-1, with D perhaps TRBD1 (7 bases). The CDR3 spans 14 residues. Trimming took 5 bases from V and 8 from J, leaving 16 bases between them. CDR1 is SGHAT and CDR2 is FQNNGV in the germline V gene. The CDR3 DNA is TGTGCCAGCAGCAACAGGGGAGGTCGCGATGAGCAGTTCTTC. Amino acids: CASSNRGGRDEQFF. The full variable domain, in which reference TRBV11-2 and TRBJ2-1 provide the parts outside the CDR3, is EAGVAQSPRYKIIEKRQSVAFWCNPISGHATLYWYQQILGQGPKLLIQFQNNGVVDDSQLPKDRFSAERLKGVDSTLKIQPAKLEDSAVYLCASSNRGGRDEQFFGPGTRLTVL.

The chain carries TRBV7-9 and TRBJ1-1; D perhaps matches TRBD1 (5 bases). Trimming took off 10 bases at V and 1 base at J, with 13 bases between the two ends. This CDR3 comprises 13 residues. Germline V gene data show CDR1 as SEHNR and CDR2 as FQNEAQ (reference sequence). In nucleotides, the CDR3 is TGTGCCACTTCCGGACACCCGAACACTGAAGCTTTCTTT. It yields the protein CATSGHPNTEAFF.

The genes are TRBV7-9 and TRBJ2-5; 8 bases are a match to TRBD1. The end of the DNA fits TRBJ2-7 better, so the J call may be wrong. Per germline, CDR1 SEHNR and CDR2 FQNEAQ (reference sequence). This CDR3 is 15 amino acids long. CDR3 region: CASSPRTGKGYEQYF. For the CDR3, the DNA is TGTGCCAGCAGCCCAAGGACAGGGAAAGGATACGAGCAGTACTTC.

The chain employs TRBV2 and TRBJ1-3, with 12 bases lining up with TRBD1. Germline CDR1 is SNHLY and CDR2 is FYNNEI. This CDR3 has 22 amino acids. Losses at the gene ends were 7 bases for V and 0 bases for J; bases not matched to a gene: 22. The CDR3: CASTKHRKTGQGALYSGNTIYF. CDR3 DNA: TGTGCCAGCACCAAGCATAGGAAAACGGGACAGGGGGCGTTATACTCTGGAAACACCATATATTTT. Full variable domain (missing parts from reference TRBV2 and TRBJ1-3): EPEVTQTPSHQVTQMGQEVILRCVPISNHLYFYWYRQILGQKVEFLVSFYNNEISEKSEIFDDQFSVERPDGSNFTLKIRSTKLEDSAMYFCASTKHRKTGQGALYSGNTIYFGEGSWLTVV.

CDR3: CASSEGTGSAGYTF. For the CDR3, the DNA is TGTGCCAGCAGTGAAGGGACAGGGAGTGCGGGCTACACCTTC. The chain carries TRBV2 and TRBJ1-2; 8 bases are a match to TRBD1. Unmatched junction bases numbered 6, after V lost 1 base and J lost 8 bases. Germline V CDR1 and CDR2: SNHLY, FYNNEI. CDR3 length: 14 amino acids. The full variable domain, with the rest looked up from reference TRBV2 and TRBJ1-2, is EPEVTQTPSHQVTQMGQEVILRCVPISNHLYFYWYRQILGQKVEFLVSFYNNEISEKSEIFDDQFSVERPDGSNFTLKIRSTKLEDSAMYFCASSEGTGSAGYTFGSGTRLTVV.

In DNA, the CDR3 is TGTGCCAGCTCACCAGGGGGACTAGGGGCGATCCTAGCCAAAAACATTCAGTACTTC. It translates to CASSPGGLGAILAKNIQYF. The chain links TRBV18 to TRBJ2-4, with 8 bases matching TRBD2. CDR3 length: 19 residues. Germline CDR1 reads KGHSH; CDR2 reads LQKENI. After removal of 2 bases from V and 0 bases from J, the junction contained 12 bases not matched to a gene.

The chain links TRBV10-2 to TRBJ2-1, with TRBD2 identical over 8 bases. The CDR3 covers 17 residues. CDR1 WSHSY and CDR2 SAAADI come from the germline V gene. The trim removed 6 bases at V and 3 bases at J, leaving 13 bases unmatched. CDR3 residues: CASRGGLRTSFYNEQFF. The CDR3 DNA sequence: TGCGCCAGCAGGGGGGGGCTTCGGACTAGCTTCTACAATGAGCAGTTCTTC.

The rearrangement joins TRBV5-1 to TRBJ1-2; D unresolved. CDR3 size: 15 residues. The germline V gene encodes CDR1 SGHRS and CDR2 YFSETQ. Trimming cost V 4 bases and J 2 bases, with 15 bases left between them. This CDR3 reads CASSESTTGNYGYTF. CDR3 coding DNA: TGCGCCAGCAGCGAAAGCACGACGGGAAACTATGGCTACACCTTC.

CDR3 DNA sequence: TGTGCCAGCAGTTCATGGACAGGGCTGGAGACCCAGTACTTC. The encoded protein is CASSSWTGLETQYF. The J gene is TRBJ2-5, the V gene TRBV28, with 8 positions matching TRBD1. CDR3 size: 14 residues. Germline CDR1 reads MDHEN; CDR2 reads SYDVKM. V shed 4 bases, J shed 5 bases, and the junction held 6 bases outside the gene matches.

The V gene is TRBV7-6, the J gene TRBJ2-3; 11 bases map to TRBD1. The CDR3 loop spans 16 amino acids. Trimming at V came to 4 bases and at J to 6 bases, leaving 9 bases not matched to a gene. Germline loops: CDR1 SGHVS, CDR2 FNYEAQ. CDR3 bases: TGTGCCAGCAGCTATGCCCGGACAGGGGGCCGTGATACGCAGTATTTT. It is translated as CASSYARTGGRDTQYF.

In its sample, this clone was seen once. The rearrangement joins TRBV2 to TRBJ2-1, with D possibly matching TRBD1 (6 bases). Looked up from germline, CDR1 is SNHLY and CDR2 is FYNNEI. V gave up 7 bases and J gave up 12 bases, with 16 bases separating them. This CDR3 is 12 amino acids long. The CDR3 reads CASTAGARGQFF. DNA for the CDR3: TGTGCCAGCACCGCAGGGGCCCGCGGGCAGTTCTTC.

This sequence joins TRBV6-1 and TRBJ2-7, with D tentatively TRBD1 (6 bases). V lost 3 bases, J lost 0 bases, and 9 bases lay in between. This CDR3 has 14 amino acids. Germline V gene lookup returns CDR1 MNHNS and CDR2 SASEGT. The CDR3 DNA reads as TGTGCCAGCAGTGACCGGACAGACTCCTACGAGCAGTACTTC. Amino acid sequence: CASSDRTDSYEQYF.

The chain couples TRBV19 to TRBJ1-1; D perhaps matches TRBD1 (6 bases). CDR1 and CDR2 (germline): LNHDA, SQIVND (reference sequence). V was trimmed by 0 bases and J by 7 bases, leaving 15 bases between them. This CDR3 contains 15 residues. As DNA, the CDR3 is TGTGCCAGTAGTATAGAGGCTCGACAGGTTCGTGAAGCTTTCTTT. As protein: CASSIEARQVREAFF.

On this clone: Germline is not matched at one junction end, which may reflect a read error. The chain recombines TRBV7-7 with TRBJ1-4, with TRBD1 matching 7 bases. The CDR3 has 15 residues. Germline V gene sequence: CDR1 SSHAT, CDR2 FNYEAQ (reference sequence). CDR3 amino acids: CASSLGGGPDEKLFF. The CDR3 DNA follows: TGTGCTAGCAGCTTAGGAGGGGGCCCTGATGAAAAACTGTTTTTT.

The chain carries TRBV11-2 and TRBJ2-5; 11 bases are a match to TRBD2. The CDR3 runs to 15 residues. CDR1 is SGHAT, CDR2 FQNNGV, per germline. V lost 5 bases and J lost 5; bases outside the gene matches: 7. The CDR3, as DNA: TGTGCCAGCAGCAAACTAGCGGGGGCCGGGGAGACCCAGTACTTC. Translated: CASSKLAGAGETQYF.

CDR3 loop: CASSLGGWGETGTQYF. CDR3 bases: TGTGCCAGCAGCTTAGGAGGGTGGGGGGAGACGGGAACGCAGTATTTT. This sequence joins TRBV11-2 and TRBJ2-3; TRBD2 might be the D (6 bases). Trimming removed 1 base from V and 9 bases from J, with 20 bases in between. Germline lookup yields CDR1 SGHAT and CDR2 FQNNGV. The CDR3 loop spans 16 amino acids.

The chain links TRBV5-1 to TRBJ2-7; TRBD1 is a possible D gene (6 bases). Germline V lookup: CDR1 SGHRS, CDR2 YFSETQ. The V and J ends lost 2 bases and 0 bases respectively, with 9 bases between them. This CDR3 has 14 amino acids. CDR3 DNA: TGCGCCAGCAGCTTTGAGGGGGACTCCTACGAGCAGTACTTC. This encodes CASSFEGDSYEQYF.

The chain recombines TRBV6-1 with TRBJ2-7; D possibly corresponds to TRBD2 (6 bases). Trimming took off 10 bases at V and 6 bases at J, with 25 bases between the two ends. The CDR3 has 15 residues. Germline-derived CDR1 and CDR2 are MNHNS and SASEGT. The DNA for the CDR3 is TGTGCCACAGCAATAGGGAACGGAGGGTCTGCCGAGCAGTACTTC. This encodes CATAIGNGGSAEQYF.

This chain uses TRBV5-1 with TRBJ1-6; possible D gene TRBD1, 5 bases. The V end lost 4 bases, the J end lost 1 base, and 15 bases lay between the germline ends. The CDR3 totals 17 residues. Germline CDR1 is SGHRS and CDR2 is YFSETQ. The CDR3 region has the DNA TGCGCCAGCAGCCCACGCCCCCAGGGTTCCTATAATTCACCCCTCCACTTT. Translating it yields CASSPRPQGSYNSPLHF.

J is TRBJ2-5 and V is TRBV2, with a possible D match to TRBD1 (6 bases). The length of the CDR3 is 12 residues. V was cut by 4 bases and J by 5 bases, with 8 bases left in between. The germline V gene has CDR1 SNHLY and CDR2 FYNNEI. The CDR3 DNA reads as TGTGCCAGCAGTGTTCAGGGGGAGACCCAGTACTTC. Amino acid sequence: CASSVQGETQYF.

This chain links TRBV11-1 with TRBJ2-7; TRBD1 matches at 10 bases. V shed 5 bases, J shed 3 bases, and the junction held 4 bases outside the gene matches. The germline V gene has CDR1 SGHAT and CDR2 FQDESV (reference sequence). The CDR3 contains 14 residues. CDR3 DNA: TGTGCCAGCAGCCGGGGACAGGGGAGCTACGAGCAGTACTTC. Translation: CASSRGQGSYEQYF.

J is TRBJ2-3 and V is TRBV5-1; possibly TRBD2 for D (7 bases). The CDR3 is made up of 15 amino acids. Germline CDR1 is SGHRS and CDR2 is YFSETQ. V gave up 0 bases and J gave up 1 base, with 9 bases separating them. Written as DNA, the CDR3 is TGCGCCAGCAGCTTGGGGGGGGGCCGCACAGATACGCAGTATTTT. This translates into CASSLGGGRTDTQYF.